This entry is about one T cell receptor (beta chain). Authors' processing steps: Scientists estimated how many nucleated cells there were by amplifying reference gene primers. Only in-frame clones appear in the TCRdb table, and some are missing; sequencing was by immunoSEQ multiplex PCR. D and trimming were read from the DNA, whereas the V and J calls and clone size are those reported in that table. The sample contains roughly 230,000 clones, 89% of which appear only once. The sample comes from a study of blood T cell repertoires in COVID-19. For the study at large: Collection of acute and convalescent COVID-19 samples took place in the United States, Italy and Spain. PBMCs, B-cell-depleted T cells, or T cells provided the cDNA or gDNA that made up the material.

The sample comprised peripheral blood. The receptor was derived from a woman aged 40 to 50 who had recovered from COVID-19.

The CDR3 DNA reads TGTGCCAGCAGTGAACGCGGGACAGGAGTCCCCGAGGCAGCTTTCTTT. This sequence encodes CASSERGTGVPEAAFF. The genes are TRBV6-4 and TRBJ1-1; TRBD1 aligns across 8 bases. The germline gives CDR1 MRHNA, CDR2 SNTAGT. The CDR3 runs 16 residues. The V segment lost 3 bases and the J segment 10 bases; nucleotides outside the gene matches: 16.